Here is one TCR beta chain with its context. This sample stems from a study of shared clonotypes between healthy human individuals. TCRdb's table, derived via immunoSEQ multiplex PCR, lists solely in-frame clones and lacks some. Among hundreds of thousands of clones, less than 98% were seen once, and the ten largest hold 0.057%. It was into CD45RA+ naive and CD45RA-negative memory subsets that the CD4+ cells were split. CDR1 SEHNR and CDR2 FQNEAQ come from the germline V gene (reference sequence). Trimming pared 1 base from V and 0 bases from J, leaving 6 bases between. This CDR3 is 14 amino acids long.

The chain recombines TRBV7-9 with TRBJ1-2; D is ambiguous. The sequenced material came from naive CD4+ T cells sorted from blood. The sample's subset: CD45RA+ positively selected. The receptor was isolated from a woman aged 25 to 39 in good health. CDR3 amino acids: CASSLGVANYGYTF. The CDR3 coding sequence is TGTGCCAGCAGCTTAGGTGTAGCTAACTATGGCTACACCTTC.